The 16 T cell receptor beta chains given below trace back to one sample, sequenced in a study of cytomegalovirus exposure and HLA in healthy donors. In the PCR, 60 Vbeta and 13 Jbeta primers were used. The data were produced by immunoSEQ multiplex PCR, yet TCRdb's version contains in-frame clones alone and is incomplete. The profile shows approximately 150,000 clones, around 80% of them singletons. Specimen: PBMCs. The receptors shown here come from a man between 18 and 29 years old in good health and CMV-seropositive.

V is TRBV7-6 and J is TRBJ2-5; possibly TRBD2 for D (5 bases). Per germline, CDR1 SGHVS and CDR2 FNYEAQ. With 5 bases removed from V and 1 base from J, the gap between germline ends came to 14 bases. The CDR3 is 15 amino acids. CDR3 sequence reads: CASSTYVGLQETQYF. For the CDR3, the DNA is TGTGCCAGCAGCACGTATGTCGGACTCCAAGAGACCCAGTACTTC.

This sequence joins TRBV7-2 and TRBJ2-7; 12 bases fit TRBD2. The CDR3 is 15 amino acids. CDR1 SGHTA and CDR2 FQGNSA come from the germline V gene. V lost 5 bases to trimming and J lost 5 bases; unmatched junction nucleotides: 7. CDR3 DNA: TGTGCCAGCAGCCAATCACTAGCGGGAGGTCACGAGCAGTACTTC. Translation: CASSQSLAGGHEQYF.

This chain joins TRBV27 and TRBJ2-1, with 9 bases identical to TRBD1. The CDR3 is made up of 16 amino acids. With V trimmed by 3 bases and J by 9 bases, 12 bases remained unmatched. Germline V CDR1 and CDR2: MNHEY, SMNVEV (reference sequence). CDR3 nucleotides: TGTGCCAGCAGTTTGCTGGGACAGGGACCTGCCAGTGAGCAGTTCTTC. This sequence encodes CASSLLGQGPASEQFF.

This clone was recorded a few times. V usage is TRBV7-2 and J usage is TRBJ2-7; tentatively, D is TRBD1 (6 bases). In germline, CDR1 is SGHTA, CDR2 FQGNSA. Trimming shortened V by 5 bases and J by 2 bases, and 10 bases separated the two germline ends. The CDR3 runs 13 residues. In DNA, the CDR3 is TGTGCCAGCAGCACAGGACAGCCCTACGAGCAGTACTTC. Its protein product is CASSTGQPYEQYF. The full variable domain, in which reference TRBV7-2 and TRBJ2-7 provide the parts outside the CDR3, is GAGVSQSPSNKVTEKGKDVELRCDPISGHTALYWYRQSLGQGLEFLIYFQGNSAPDKSGLPSDRFSAERTGGSVSTLTIQRTQQEDSAVYLCASSTGQPYEQYFGPGTRLTVT.

J is TRBJ2-7 and V is TRBV11-2; D possibly corresponds to TRBD2 (5 bases). The CDR3 sequence is 15 residues long. V lost 1 base to trimming and J lost 2 bases, with 12 bases between them. Per germline, CDR1 SGHAT and CDR2 FQNNGV. This CDR3 is CASSLGLSGPYEQYF. The CDR3 DNA is TGTGCCAGCAGCTTAGGTCTCAGCGGCCCCTACGAGCAGTACTTC.

The chain links TRBV27 to TRBJ2-1; 8 bases are a match to TRBD2. The CDR3 has 14 amino acids. Per germline, CDR1 MNHEY and CDR2 SMNVEV (reference sequence). J was trimmed by 8 bases and V by 4 bases; bases with no gene match: 7. CDR3 amino acids: CASSYGLASDEQFF. The CDR3 coding sequence is TGTGCCAGCAGTTACGGACTAGCTAGCGATGAGCAGTTCTTC.

The chain recombines TRBV5-4 with TRBJ2-5, with D possibly matching TRBD2 (7 bases). Looked up from germline, CDR1 is SGHNT and CDR2 is YYREEE (reference sequence). The CDR3 is made up of 14 amino acids. CDR3 residues: CAVRGGASSETQYF. CDR3 nucleotides: TGTGCTGTTAGGGGGGGGGCGAGTTCAGAGACCCAGTACTTC.

This clone was observed a single time. The CDR3 reads CATSRGQGQNEQFF. CDR3 bases: TGTGCCACCAGCAGAGGGCAGGGGCAAAATGAGCAGTTCTTC. J is TRBJ2-1 and V is TRBV15; a possible D gene is TRBD1 (6 bases). This CDR3 spans 14 amino acids. Between the trimmed V and J ends, which lost 1 base and 7 bases, there was a span of 11 bases. Germline V lookup: CDR1 LNHNV, CDR2 YYDKDF (reference sequence).

V usage is TRBV9 and J usage is TRBJ1-4, with TRBD1 matching 7 bases. Germline-derived CDR1 and CDR2 are SGDLS and YYNGEE. Losses at the gene ends were 0 bases for V and 7 bases for J; bases not matched to a gene: 6. The CDR3 has 15 residues. In nucleotides, the CDR3 is TGTGCCAGCAGCGTAGCACAGGGGCGGGTTGAAAAACTGTTTTTT. Encoded protein: CASSVAQGRVEKLFF.

This chain uses TRBV7-2 with TRBJ2-3; possible D gene TRBD1, 5 bases. Germline CDR1 and CDR2: SGHTA and FQGNSA. Between the trimmed V and J ends, which lost 0 bases and 0 bases, there was a span of 10 bases. This CDR3 region has 16 residues. CDR3 loop: CASSLAGLTSTDTQYF. As DNA, the CDR3 is TGTGCCAGCAGCTTAGCGGGGCTAACTAGCACAGATACGCAGTATTTT.

V is TRBV6-5 and J is TRBJ1-5, with a possible D match to TRBD1 (6 bases). The CDR3 contains 13 residues. CDR1 MNHEY and CDR2 SVGAGI come from the germline V gene. Trimming removed 5 bases at V and 7 bases at J, with 12 bases between. CDR3 sequence: CASSVQGGQPQHF. The CDR3 bases are TGTGCCAGCAGTGTACAGGGCGGGCAGCCCCAGCATTTT.

This clone was picked up a small number of times. The chain combines TRBV7-2 with TRBJ1-2; D uncertain. The CDR3 is 14 residues long. CDR1 and CDR2 (germline): SGHTA, FQGNSA. Deletions cut 1 base from V and 6 bases from J, with 12 bases between. For the CDR3, the DNA is TGTGCCAGCAGCTTAGTAGGTGGCCTAGATGGCTACACCTTC. This sequence encodes CASSLVGGLDGYTF.

V is TRBV27 and J is TRBJ1-5, with D maybe TRBD1 (6 bases). The germline V and J ends were trimmed by 5 bases and 4 bases, with 12 bases remaining between them. This CDR3 comprises 14 residues. CDR1 MNHEY and CDR2 SMNVEV come from the germline V gene (reference sequence). This CDR3 is CASSVDRLNQPQHF. CDR3 DNA sequence: TGTGCCAGCAGTGTCGACAGGTTGAATCAGCCCCAGCATTTT.

The chain recombines TRBV27 with TRBJ2-3; 15 bases are a match to TRBD2. Trimming took 2 bases from V and 2 from J; bases not matched to a gene: 5. The CDR3 sequence is 18 residues long. Per the germline V gene, CDR1 is MNHEY and CDR2 is SMNVEV (reference sequence). The CDR3 sequence: CASSLAGLAGGITDTQYF. CDR3 DNA sequence: TGTGCCAGCAGTTTAGCCGGACTAGCGGGAGGGATCACAGATACGCAGTATTTT.

The chain links TRBV5-4 to TRBJ2-4, with 12 bases lining up with TRBD2. The CDR3 consists of 15 residues. Looked up from germline, CDR1 is SGHNT and CDR2 is YYREEE (reference sequence). The junction had 6 bases not matched to a gene; V was cut back by 4 bases and J by 7 bases. The CDR3 here is CASSPTSGRGNIQYF. DNA of the CDR3: TGTGCCAGCAGCCCGACTAGCGGGAGAGGGAACATTCAGTACTTC.

This clone was seen a few times. The chain has TRBV9 and TRBJ2-2; the D gene is possibly TRBD2 (6 bases). The CDR3 totals 14 residues. The germline CDR1 and CDR2 sequences are SGDLS and YYNGEE. V was trimmed by 0 bases and J by 8 bases, leaving 11 bases between them. CDR3 region: CASSVGSGAGELFF. CDR3 coding DNA: TGTGCCAGCAGCGTAGGATCGGGAGCGGGGGAGCTGTTTTTT.